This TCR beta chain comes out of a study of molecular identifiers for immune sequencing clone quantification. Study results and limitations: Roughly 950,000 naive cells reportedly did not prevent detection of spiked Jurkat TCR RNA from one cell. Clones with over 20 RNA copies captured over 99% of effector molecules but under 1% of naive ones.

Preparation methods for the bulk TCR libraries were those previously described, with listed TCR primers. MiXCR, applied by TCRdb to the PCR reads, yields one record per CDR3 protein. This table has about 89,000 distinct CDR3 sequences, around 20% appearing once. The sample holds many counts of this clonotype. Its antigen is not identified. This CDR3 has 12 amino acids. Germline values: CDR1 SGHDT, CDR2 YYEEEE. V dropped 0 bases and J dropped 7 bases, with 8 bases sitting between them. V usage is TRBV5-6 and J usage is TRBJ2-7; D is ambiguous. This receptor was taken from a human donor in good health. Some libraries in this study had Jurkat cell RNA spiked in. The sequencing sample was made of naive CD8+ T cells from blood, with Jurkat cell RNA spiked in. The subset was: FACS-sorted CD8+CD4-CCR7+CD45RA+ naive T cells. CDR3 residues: CASSLGASEQYF. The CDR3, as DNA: TGTGCCAGCAGCTTGGGGGCCTCGGAGCAGTACTTC.